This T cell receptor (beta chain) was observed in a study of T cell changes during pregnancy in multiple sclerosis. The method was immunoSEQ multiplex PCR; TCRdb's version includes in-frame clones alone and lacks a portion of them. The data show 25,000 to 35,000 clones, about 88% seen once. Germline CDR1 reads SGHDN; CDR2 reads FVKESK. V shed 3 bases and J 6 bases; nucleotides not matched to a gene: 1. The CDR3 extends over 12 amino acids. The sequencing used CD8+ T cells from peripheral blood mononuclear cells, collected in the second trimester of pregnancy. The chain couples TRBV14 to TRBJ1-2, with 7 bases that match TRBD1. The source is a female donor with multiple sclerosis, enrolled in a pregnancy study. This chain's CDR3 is CASSHDRDGYTF. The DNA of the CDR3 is TGTGCCAGCAGCCATGACAGGGATGGCTACACCTTC.